This TCR beta chain was recovered during a study of T cells in Graves' hyperthyroidism and ophthalmopathy. This clonotype was recorded at least ten times. CDR3 length: 13 amino acids. Germline CDR1 and CDR2: SGHTS and YDEGEE. Deletions cut 5 bases from V and 7 bases from J, with 12 bases between. Amplification of TCR beta CDR3 regions was performed using RNA transcripts as template. With the HTBI primer set, the TCR CDR3 went through a first round of RT-PCR. TCRdb passed the multiplex PCR reads through MiXCR, listing each CDR3 protein once. Of around 97,000 distinct CDR3 sequences in the sample, roughly 50% were seen once.

The sequencing sample was made of blood. The rearrangement joins TRBV5-8 to TRBJ1-4, with D uncertain. This receptor was taken from a man aged 40-49 years with Graves' hyperthyroidism. The CDR3 reads CASSWGIGEKLFF. CDR3 in DNA: TGTGCCAGCAGTTGGGGAATAGGTGAAAAACTGTTTTTT.